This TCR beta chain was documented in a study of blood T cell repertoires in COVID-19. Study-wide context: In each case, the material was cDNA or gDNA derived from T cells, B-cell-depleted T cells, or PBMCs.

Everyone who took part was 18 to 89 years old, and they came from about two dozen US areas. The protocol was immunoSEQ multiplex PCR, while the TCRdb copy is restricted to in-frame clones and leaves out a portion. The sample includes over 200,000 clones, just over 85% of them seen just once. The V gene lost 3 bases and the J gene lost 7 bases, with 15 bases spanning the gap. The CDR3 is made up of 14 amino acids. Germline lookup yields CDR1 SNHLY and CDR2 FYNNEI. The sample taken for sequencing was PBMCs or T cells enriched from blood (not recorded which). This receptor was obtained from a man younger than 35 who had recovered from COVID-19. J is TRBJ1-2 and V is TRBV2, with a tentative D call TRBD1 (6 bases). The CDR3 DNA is TGTGCCAGCAGTGAGGTGGGACAATCGGCTGGCTACACCTTC. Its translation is CASSEVGQSAGYTF. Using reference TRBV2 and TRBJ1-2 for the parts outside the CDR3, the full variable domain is EPEVTQTPSHQVTQMGQEVILRCVPISNHLYFYWYRQILGQKVEFLVSFYNNEISEKSEIFDDQFSVERPDGSNFTLKIRSTKLEDSAMYFCASSEVGQSAGYTFGSGTRLTVV.